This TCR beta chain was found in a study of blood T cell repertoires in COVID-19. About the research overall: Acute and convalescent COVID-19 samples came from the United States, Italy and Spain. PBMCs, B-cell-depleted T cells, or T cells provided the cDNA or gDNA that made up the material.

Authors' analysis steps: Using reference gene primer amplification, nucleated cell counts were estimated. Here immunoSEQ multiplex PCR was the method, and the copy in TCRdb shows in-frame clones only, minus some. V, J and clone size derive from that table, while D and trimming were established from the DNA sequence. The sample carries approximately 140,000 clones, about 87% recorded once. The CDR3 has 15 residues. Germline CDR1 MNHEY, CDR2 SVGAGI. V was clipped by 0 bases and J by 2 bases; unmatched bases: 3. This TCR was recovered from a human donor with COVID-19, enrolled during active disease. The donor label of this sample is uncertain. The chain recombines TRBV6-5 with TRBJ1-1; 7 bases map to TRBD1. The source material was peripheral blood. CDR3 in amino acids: CASSYSGQINTEAFF. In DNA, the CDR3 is TGTGCCAGCAGTTACTCGGGACAGATAAACACTGAAGCTTTCTTT.